The present T cell receptor beta chain was sequenced within a study of beta chain features in type 1 diabetes. Overall study findings and caveats: For Type 1 diabetes patients, all four CD4+ subsets carried TCRB CDR3s that were moderately but significantly shorter. Patients with type 1 diabetes showed fewer VDJ junction insertions and more deletions.

The authors reverse transcribed all of the isolated RNA, so sequencing captured expressed TCRB transcripts. Profiled with immunoSEQ multiplex PCR; TCRdb holds only in-frame clones, not every one. This sample has 250,000 to 300,000 clones, with 14% found just once. CD4+ naive, central memory, regulatory and stem cell-like memory subsets were isolated by sorting on CD45RO/CCR7/CD25/CD127/CD95/CD27. Populations isolated by sorting all had purity greater than 95%. The sample holds a few counts of this clone. Its antigen remains unknown. V lost 5 bases and J 9 bases, leaving 8 bases between the germline ends. This CDR3 comprises 11 residues. The germline V gene encodes CDR1 SEHNR and CDR2 FQNEAQ (reference sequence).

The chain couples TRBV7-9 to TRBJ1-3; the D is unclear. The sequenced material came from naive CD4+ T cells from blood. This TCR derives from a man aged 25 to 40 with type 1 diabetes. This CDR3 reads CASSPFGTIYF. In DNA, the CDR3 is TGTGCCAGCAGCCCATTCGGCACCATATATTTT.